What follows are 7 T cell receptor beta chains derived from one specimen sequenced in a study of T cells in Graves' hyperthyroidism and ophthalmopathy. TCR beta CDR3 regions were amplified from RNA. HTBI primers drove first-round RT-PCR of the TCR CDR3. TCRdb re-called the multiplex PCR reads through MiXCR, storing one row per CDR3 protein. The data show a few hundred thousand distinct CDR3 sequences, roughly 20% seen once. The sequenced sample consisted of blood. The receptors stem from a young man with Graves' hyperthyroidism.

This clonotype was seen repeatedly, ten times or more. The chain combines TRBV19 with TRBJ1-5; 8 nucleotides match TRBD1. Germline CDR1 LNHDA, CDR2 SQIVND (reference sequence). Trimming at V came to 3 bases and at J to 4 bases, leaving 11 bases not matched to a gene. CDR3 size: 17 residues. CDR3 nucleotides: TGTGCCAGTAGTATTTTCCAAGGACAGGGTCGTAATCAGCCCCAGCATTTT. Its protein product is CASSIFQGQGRNQPQHF.

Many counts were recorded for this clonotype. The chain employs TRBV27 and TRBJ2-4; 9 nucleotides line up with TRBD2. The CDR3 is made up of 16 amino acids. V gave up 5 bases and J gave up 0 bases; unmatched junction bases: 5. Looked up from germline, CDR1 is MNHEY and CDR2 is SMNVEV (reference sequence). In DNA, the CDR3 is TGTGCCAGCAGTCCAGCGGGGGGCCTAGCCAAAAACATTCAGTACTTC. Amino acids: CASSPAGGLAKNIQYF.

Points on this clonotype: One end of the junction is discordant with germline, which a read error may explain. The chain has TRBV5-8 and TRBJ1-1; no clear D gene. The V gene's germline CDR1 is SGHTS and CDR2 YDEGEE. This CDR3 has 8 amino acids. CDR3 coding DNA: TGTGCCAGCAGCTTGACCCACTTT. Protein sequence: CASSLTHF.

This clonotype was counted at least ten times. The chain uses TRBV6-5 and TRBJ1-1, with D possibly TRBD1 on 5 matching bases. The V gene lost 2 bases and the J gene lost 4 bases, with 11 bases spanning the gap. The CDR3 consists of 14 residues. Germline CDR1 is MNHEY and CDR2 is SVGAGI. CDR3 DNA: TGTGCCAGCAGTTACAGGGGTGGGAGCACTGAAGCTTTCTTT. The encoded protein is CASSYRGGSTEAFF.

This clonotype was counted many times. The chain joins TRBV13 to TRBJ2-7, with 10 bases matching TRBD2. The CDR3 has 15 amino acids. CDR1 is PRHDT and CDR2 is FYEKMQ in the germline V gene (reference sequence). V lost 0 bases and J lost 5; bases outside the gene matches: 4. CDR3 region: CASSLGSGGADEQYF. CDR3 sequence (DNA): TGTGCCAGCAGCTTAGGCAGCGGGGGGGCCGACGAGCAGTACTTC.

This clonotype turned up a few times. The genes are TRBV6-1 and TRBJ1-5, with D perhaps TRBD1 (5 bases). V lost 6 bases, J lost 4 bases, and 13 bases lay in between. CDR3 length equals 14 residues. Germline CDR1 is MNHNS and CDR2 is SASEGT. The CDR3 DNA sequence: TGTGCCAGCAGCCCACTCAAGGGGAATCAGCCCCAGCATTTT. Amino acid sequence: CASSPLKGNQPQHF.

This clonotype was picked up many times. Written as DNA, the CDR3 is TGTGCCAGCAGCTTAAGGGGGGTTGGCGGCTACACCTTC. Translation: CASSLRGVGGYTF. The chain has TRBV13 and TRBJ1-2; the D gene is possibly TRBD1 (6 bases). Trimming stripped 2 bases from V and 8 bases from J, with 12 bases between. The CDR3 has 13 residues. The germline V gene encodes CDR1 PRHDT and CDR2 FYEKMQ (reference sequence).